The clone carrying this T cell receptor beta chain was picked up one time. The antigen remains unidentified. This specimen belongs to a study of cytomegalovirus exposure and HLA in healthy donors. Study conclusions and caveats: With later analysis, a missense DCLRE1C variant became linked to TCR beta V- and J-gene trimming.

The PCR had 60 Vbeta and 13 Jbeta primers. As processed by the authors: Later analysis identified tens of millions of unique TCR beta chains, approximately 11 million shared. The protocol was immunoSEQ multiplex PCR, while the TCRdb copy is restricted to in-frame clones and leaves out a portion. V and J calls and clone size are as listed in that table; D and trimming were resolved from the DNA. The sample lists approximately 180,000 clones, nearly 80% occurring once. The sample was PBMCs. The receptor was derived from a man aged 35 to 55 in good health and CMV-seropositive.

This CDR3 reads CATLGTSGTHYNEQFF. In DNA, the CDR3 is TGTGCCACCCTAGGGACTAGCGGGACGCACTACAATGAGCAGTTCTTC. The V and J genes are TRBV10-3 and TRBJ2-1; 13 bases are a match to TRBD2. Trimming took 10 bases from V and 3 from J; bases not matched to a gene: 9. CDR3 size: 16 residues. From germline, CDR1 is ENHRY and CDR2 SYGVKD.